Listed here are 9 T cell receptor beta chains from one sample, sequenced in a study of tumor and adjacent non-tumor tissue in lung cancer. No cell sorting was done before RNA was extracted from the tissue. The library came from three nested PCR rounds adapted from ARM-PCR protocols. From the multiplex PCR reads, TCRdb called clonotypes with MiXCR, one entry per CDR3 protein. The top ten hold about 17% of the sample, which has 75,000 to 95,000 distinct CDR3 sequences, 67% seen once. The source material was lung tumor tissue. The receptors stem from a man between 60 and 70 years old with non-small cell lung cancer.

This clonotype has only one observation. This sequence joins TRBV20-1 and TRBJ2-2; possibly TRBD1 for D (7 bases). There are 13 residues in the CDR3. The V end lost 5 bases, the J end lost 7 bases, and 14 bases lay between the germline ends. CDR1 and CDR2 from the germline V gene are DFQATT and SNEGSKA (reference sequence). In DNA form, the CDR3 reads TGCAGTGCTCCACAGGGGACTGGCGGGGAGCTGTTTTTT. Protein product: CSAPQGTGGELFF.

To note about this clonotype: Since no conserved phenylalanine or tryptophan closes the CDR3, a read error is the likely cause. J is TRBJ2-5 and V is TRBV29-1; a weak D match, TRBD1 (6 bases). CDR3 length equals 15 residues. CDR1 SQVTM and CDR2 ANQGSEA come from the germline V gene. The CDR3 nucleotides read TGCAGCGTGGGGAAAACAGGGAGCGACCAAGAGACACAGTACCTC. Its protein is CSVGKTGSDQETQYL.

This clonotype was observed once. V is TRBV11-2 and J is TRBJ2-2; D not certain. V lost 5 bases and J lost 4, with 14 bases in between. The CDR3 consists of 15 residues. Germline values: CDR1 SGHAT, CDR2 FQNNGV. In DNA form, the CDR3 reads TGTGCCAGCAGCAACAGCAGGACGAGCACCGGGGAGCTGTTTTTT. It translates to CASSNSRTSTGELFF.

In its sample, this clonotype was seen many times. The chain employs TRBV12-3 or TRBV12-4 and TRBJ2-3, with 9 bases matching TRBD2. V was pared by 7 bases and J by 4 bases, with 12 bases of the junction left unmatched. CDR3 length: 16 amino acids. The CDR3 bases are TGTGCCAGCACTCGCGGAGTAGCGGGAGCCTCAGATACGCAGTATTTT. As protein: CASTRGVAGASDTQYF.

This clonotype was detected a few times. Since a much larger clone is just one base distant, this may be a read error. The chain carries TRBV4-1 and TRBJ2-5, with 10 bases aligning to TRBD2. Per the germline V gene, CDR1 is MGHRA and CDR2 is YSYEKL. This CDR3 is 17 amino acids long. The J segment lost 5 bases and the V segment lost 2 bases, leaving 11 bases of the junction unmatched. The DNA of the CDR3 is TGCGCCAGCAGCCAAACCCTAGCGGGAGCTGGGGAGGAGACCCAGTACTTC. Protein: CASSQTLAGAGEETQYF.

As concerns this clonotype: The missing conserved phenylalanine or tryptophan at the end of this CDR3 makes a read error likely. This sequence joins TRBV5-4 and TRBJ2-3; 7 bases align to TRBD2. The junction had 11 bases not matched to a gene; V was cut back by 6 bases and J by 4 bases. The germline V gene has CDR1 SGHNT and CDR2 YYREEE (reference sequence). The CDR3 sequence is 15 residues long. Here the CDR3 reads CASMPGGRGPDTQYC. CDR3 DNA: TGTGCCAGCATGCCCGGGGGGAGAGGCCCAGATACGCAGTATTGT.

As for this clonotype: Given a much more abundant clone one base away, this may be a read error. This rearrangement joins TRBV5-8 to TRBJ1-2; the match to TRBD1 covers 9 bases. The CDR3 has 13 amino acids. After removal of 2 bases from V and 8 bases from J, the junction contained 4 bases not matched to a gene. Germline CDR1 and CDR2: SGHTS and YDEGEE. CDR3 region: CASSLQGAEGYTF. The DNA of the CDR3 is TGTGCCAGCAGCTTACAGGGGGCAGAAGGCTACACCTTC.

Concerning this clonotype: As the CDR3 is not closed by the conserved phenylalanine or tryptophan, this likely results from a read error. V is TRBV4-1 and J is TRBJ2-1; tentative D call: TRBD1 (6 bases). This CDR3 is built from 15 residues. Germline V gene data show CDR1 as MGHRA and CDR2 as YSYEKL. Trimming stripped 6 bases from V and 5 bases from J, with 17 bases between. For the CDR3, the DNA is TGCGCCAGCAGACCCCGGGACATCTCAAACAATGAGCAGTTCTCA. Amino acid sequence: CASRPRDISNNEQFS.

The sample holds many counts of this clonotype. V gene TRBV20-1 combines with J gene TRBJ2-3; D is ambiguous. The germline V gene encodes CDR1 DFQATT and CDR2 SNEGSKA (reference sequence). The V gene lost 3 bases and the J gene lost 2 bases, with 9 bases spanning the gap. CDR3 size: 13 residues. The CDR3 here is CSASPDSTDTQYF. The CDR3, as DNA: TGCAGTGCTAGTCCTGATTCCACAGATACGCAGTATTTT.